This TCR beta chain emerged from a study of T cells in Graves' hyperthyroidism and ophthalmopathy. The investigators amplified TCR beta CDR3 regions from RNA transcripts. HTBI primers drove first-round RT-PCR of the TCR CDR3. Each CDR3 protein is one row after TCRdb ran MiXCR on the multiplex PCR reads. Of under 600,000 distinct CDR3 sequences listed, 16% are singletons. The length of the CDR3 is 14 residues. Trimming at V came to 2 bases and at J to 8 bases, leaving 7 bases not matched to a gene. The study's findings and limits: The majority of expanded thyroid clonotypes above 0.001 also appeared in blood. Researchers report that a 13 V-J model separated ophthalmopathy from stable hyperthyroidism.

Ophthalmopathy cases scored 3 or more on the Clinical Activity Score and 4 or more on NOSPECS grade, with duration below 3 months. The PBMCs studied were ones that came from 8.5 to 10 ml fresh peripheral blood. This clonotype was observed many times. Its target is not known. Sequencing input: blood. The clonotype was recovered from a middle-aged woman with Graves' ophthalmopathy. The chain employs TRBV12-3 or TRBV12-4 and TRBJ1-1; 8 nucleotides agree with TRBD1. Written as DNA, the CDR3 is TGTGCCAGCAGTTTATCGGACAGGACAGGGGAAGCTTTCTTT. Its protein is CASSLSDRTGEAFF.